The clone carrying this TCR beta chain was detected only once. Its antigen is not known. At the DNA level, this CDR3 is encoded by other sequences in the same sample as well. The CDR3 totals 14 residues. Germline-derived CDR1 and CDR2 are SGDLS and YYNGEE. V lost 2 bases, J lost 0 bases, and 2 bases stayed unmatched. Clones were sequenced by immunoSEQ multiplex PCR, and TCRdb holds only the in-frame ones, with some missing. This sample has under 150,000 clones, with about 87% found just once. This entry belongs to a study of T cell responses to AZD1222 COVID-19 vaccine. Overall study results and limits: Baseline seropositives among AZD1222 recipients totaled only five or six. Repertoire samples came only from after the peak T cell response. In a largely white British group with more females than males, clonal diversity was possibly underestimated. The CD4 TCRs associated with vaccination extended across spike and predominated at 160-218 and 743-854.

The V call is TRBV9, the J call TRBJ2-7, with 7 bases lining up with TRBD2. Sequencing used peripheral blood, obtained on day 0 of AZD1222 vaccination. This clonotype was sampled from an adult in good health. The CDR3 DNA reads TGTGCCAGCAGCGTGGGGGGGAGCTCCTACGAGCAGTACTTC. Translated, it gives CASSVGGSSYEQYF.